The rows below give T cell receptor beta chains drawn from one sample of a study of blood T cell repertoires in COVID-19. Measured with immunoSEQ multiplex PCR; TCRdb has only the in-frame clones, and not every one. In the table there are under 95,000 clones, about 89% of which are singletons. Sequenced sample: peripheral blood. The receptors were sampled from a man aged 45 to 65 with COVID-19, enrolled during active disease. CDR3s include the opening cysteine and the closing phenylalanine or tryptophan. D genes are given only for firm matches. The size of a clone is reported for some rows only, either as once, few or many, or as a class for expanded clones.

>TRBD1|.|TRBJ2-2|TRBV7-3
CASSTQTGKVPGELFF
TGTGCCAGCAGCACCCAGACAGGGAAAGTACCCGGGGAGCTGTTTTTT
>.|once|TRBJ2-3|TRBV7-3
CASSPLQGDTQYF
TGTGCCAGCAGCCCTCTACAGGGAGATACGCAGTATTTT
>.|once|TRBJ1-4|TRBV10-3
CAISEESTNEKLFF
TGTGCCATCAGTGAGGAGTCGACTAATGAAAAACTGTTTTTT
>TRBD2|once|TRBJ2-3|TRBV7-9
CASSYLGSGGRRGTDTQYF
TGTGCCAGCAGCTATTTGGGTAGCGGGGGACGACGGGGCACAGATACGCAGTATTTT
>.|.|TRBJ2-3|TRBV4-2
CASSQGTGTDTQYF
TGTGCCAGCAGCCAAGGCACAGGGACAGATACGCAGTATTTT
>TRBD2|.|TRBJ2-3|TRBV19
CASSKLESGRGTDTQYF
TGTGCCAGTAGTAAATTGGAAAGCGGGAGAGGGACAGATACGCAGTATTTT
>TRBD2|.|TRBJ2-1|TRBV5-6
CASSLAGLAGDEQFF
TGTGCCAGCAGCTTGGCGGGACTAGCAGGCGATGAGCAGTTCTTC
>.|.|TRBJ1-5|TRBV19
CASSILSTPNSNQPQHF
TGTGCCAGTAGTATCTTGTCGACACCGAATAGCAATCAGCCCCAGCATTTT
>.|.|TRBJ2-3|TRBV4-1
CASSPGSTDTQYF
TGCGCCAGCAGCCCAGGTAGCACAGATACGCAGTATTTT
>TRBD2|once|TRBJ2-3|TRBV29-1
CSVEFGGRDTQYF
TGCAGCGTTGAGTTTGGCGGGAGGGATACGCAGTATTTT
>.|.|TRBJ2-7|TRBV6-2/TRBV6-3
CASSSPRTVGYEQYF
TGTGCCAGCAGTTCCCCGCGGACAGTCGGCTACGAGCAGTACTTC
>TRBD1|.|TRBJ2-5|TRBV6-5
CASSHQTGIETQYF
TGTGCCAGCAGTCATCAGACAGGGATAGAGACCCAGTACTTC
>TRBD2|.|TRBJ2-6|TRBV5-1
CASNTGLAGAAGANVLTF
TGCGCCAGCAATACGGGACTAGCGGGAGCCGCTGGGGCCAACGTCCTGACTTTC
>TRBD1|.|TRBJ2-3|TRBV30
CAWSPAGTVSTDTQYF
TGTGCCTGGAGCCCCGCAGGGACAGTAAGCACAGATACGCAGTATTTT
>TRBD2|few|TRBJ2-7|TRBV14
CASSVLAGVNYEQYF
TGTGCCAGCAGCGTACTAGCGGGAGTCAACTACGAGCAGTACTTC
>TRBD1|.|TRBJ2-2|TRBV4-2
CASSAHRGRFTGELFF
TGTGCCAGCAGCGCCCACAGGGGGCGTTTCACCGGGGAGCTGTTTTTT
>TRBD1|.|TRBJ1-3|TRBV7-9
CASRLDRGNSGNTIYF
TGTGCCAGCAGGTTGGACAGGGGAAACTCTGGAAACACCATATATTTT
>.|.|TRBJ1-4|TRBV13
CASSLGSAYNEKLFF
TGTGCCAGCAGCTTAGGGTCAGCGTATAATGAAAAACTGTTTTTT
>TRBD2|once|TRBJ2-7|TRBV6-6
CASSHGGNYEQYF
TGTGCCAGCAGCCACGGGGGGAACTACGAGCAGTACTTC
>TRBD1|.|TRBJ2-1|TRBV19
CASSRGQGSYNEQFF
TGTGCCAGTAGTAGGGGACAGGGGTCCTACAATGAGCAGTTCTTC
>TRBD2|once|TRBJ2-7|TRBV5-6
CASSIPSGNYYEQYF
TGTGCCAGCAGTATACCCAGCGGGAATTACTACGAGCAGTACTTC
>TRBD2|.|TRBJ2-1|TRBV9
CASSGSGAADNEQFF
TGTGCCAGCAGCGGCAGCGGGGCCGCCGACAATGAGCAGTTCTTC
>TRBD1|.|TRBJ1-4|TRBV7-9
CASSPQGAYEKLFF
TGTGCCAGCAGCCCACAGGGGGCATATGAAAAACTGTTTTTT
>TRBD2|.|TRBJ2-1|TRBV28
CASRGRAGNEQFF
TGTGCCAGCCGCGGGAGGGCGGGAAATGAGCAGTTCTTC
>.|.|TRBJ1-3|TRBV3-1/TRBV3-2
CASSHKTGNSGNTIYF
TGTGCCAGCAGCCACAAAACAGGGAACTCTGGAAACACCATATATTTT
>TRBD1|.|TRBJ2-5|TRBV7-3
CASSWDRGQTQYF
TGTGCCAGCAGCTGGGACAGGGGGCAGACCCAGTACTTC
>TRBD2|.|TRBJ2-2|TRBV11-2
CASSLPGLAGNTGELFF
TGTGCCAGCAGCTTACCGGGACTAGCGGGGAACACCGGGGAGCTGTTTTTT
>.|.|TRBJ1-1|TRBV6-6
CASSYGGGGTEAFF
TGTGCCAGCAGTTACGGGGGAGGGGGCACTGAAGCTTTCTTT
>TRBD1|.|TRBJ1-2|TRBV7-9
CASSLSTGDSGYTF
TGTGCCAGCAGCTTATCGACAGGGGATTCTGGCTACACCTTC
>.|.|TRBJ2-7|TRBV28
CASSVTGITYEQYF
TGTGCCAGCAGTGTTACAGGGATAACCTACGAGCAGTACTTC
>.|once|TRBJ2-7|TRBV6-4
CASSARVGGEQYF
TGTGCCAGCAGCGCCCGCGTCGGGGGCGAGCAGTACTTC
>.|.|TRBJ1-6|TRBV10-2
CASSETGTTSSYNSPLHF
TGCGCCAGCAGTGAGACAGGAACGACGAGCTCCTATAATTCACCCCTCCACTTT